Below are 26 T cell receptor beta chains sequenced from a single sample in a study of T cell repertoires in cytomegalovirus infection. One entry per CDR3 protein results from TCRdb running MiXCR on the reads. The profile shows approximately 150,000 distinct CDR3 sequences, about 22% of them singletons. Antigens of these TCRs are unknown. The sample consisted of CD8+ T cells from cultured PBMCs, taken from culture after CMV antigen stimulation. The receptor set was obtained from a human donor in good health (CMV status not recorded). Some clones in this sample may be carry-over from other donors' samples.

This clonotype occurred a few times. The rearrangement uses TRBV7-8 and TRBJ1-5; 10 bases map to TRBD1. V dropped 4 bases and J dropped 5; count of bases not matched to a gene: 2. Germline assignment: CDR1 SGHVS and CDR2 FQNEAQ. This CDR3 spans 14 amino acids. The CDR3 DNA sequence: TGTGCCAGCAGCTCGGACAGGGGGTATCAGCCCCAGCATTTT. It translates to CASSSDRGYQPQHF.

The CDR3 protein is CASSLEQGAQPQHF. In DNA form, the CDR3 reads TGTGCCAGCAGTTTAGAGCAGGGGGCACAGCCCCAGCATTTT. This chain links TRBV12-3 or TRBV12-4 with TRBJ1-5, with 8 positions matching TRBD1. V dropped 1 base and J dropped 7; count of bases not matched to a gene: 3. The CDR3 runs to 14 residues.

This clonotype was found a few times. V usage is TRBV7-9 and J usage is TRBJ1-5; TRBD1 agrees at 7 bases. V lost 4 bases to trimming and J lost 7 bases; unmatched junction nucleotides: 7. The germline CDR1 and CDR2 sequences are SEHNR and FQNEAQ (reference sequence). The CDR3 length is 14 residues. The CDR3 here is CASSSQGPGQPQHF. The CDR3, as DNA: TGTGCCAGCAGCTCACAGGGGCCGGGGCAGCCCCAGCATTTT.

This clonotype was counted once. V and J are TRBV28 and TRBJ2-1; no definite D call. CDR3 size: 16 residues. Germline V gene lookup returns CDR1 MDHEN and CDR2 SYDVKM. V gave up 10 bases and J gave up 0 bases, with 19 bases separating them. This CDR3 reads CATEDATVSSYNEQFF. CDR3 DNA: TGTGCCACCGAGGACGCGACCGTGAGCTCCTACAATGAGCAGTTCTTC.

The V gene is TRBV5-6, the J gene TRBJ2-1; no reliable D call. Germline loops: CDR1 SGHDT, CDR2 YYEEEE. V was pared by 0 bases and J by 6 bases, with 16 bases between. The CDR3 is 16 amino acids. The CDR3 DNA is TGTGCCAGCAGCTTGGCTTCAGACGCTACCCGCAATGAGCAGTTCTTC. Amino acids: CASSLASDATRNEQFF.

CDR3 amino acids: CASSLNSGTVPRHNEQFF. The DNA for the CDR3 is TGTGCCAGCAGTTTAAACTCCGGGACAGTCCCGAGGCACAATGAGCAGTTCTTC. This rearrangement joins TRBV28 to TRBJ2-1; 7 positions agree with TRBD1. There are 18 residues in the CDR3. The junction had 15 bases not matched to a gene; V was cut back by 2 bases and J by 5 bases. From germline, CDR1 is MDHEN and CDR2 SYDVKM.

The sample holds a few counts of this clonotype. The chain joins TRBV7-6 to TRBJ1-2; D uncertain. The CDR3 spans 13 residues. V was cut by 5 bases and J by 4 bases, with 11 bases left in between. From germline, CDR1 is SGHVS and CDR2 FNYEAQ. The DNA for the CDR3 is TGTGCCAGCAGCGGCCGCGAAGGCTATGGCTACACCTTC. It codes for CASSGREGYGYTF.

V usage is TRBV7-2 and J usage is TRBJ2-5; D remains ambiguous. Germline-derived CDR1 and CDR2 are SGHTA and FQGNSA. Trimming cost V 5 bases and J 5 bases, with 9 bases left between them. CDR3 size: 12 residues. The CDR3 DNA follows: TGTGCCAGCAGCAGGGTGGGGGAGACCCAGTACTTC. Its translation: CASSRVGETQYF.

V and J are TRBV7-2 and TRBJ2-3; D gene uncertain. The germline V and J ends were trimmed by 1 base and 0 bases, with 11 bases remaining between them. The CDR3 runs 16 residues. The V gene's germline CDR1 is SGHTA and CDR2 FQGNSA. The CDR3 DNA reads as TGTGCCAGCAGCTTAGGCGACGGAACTAGCACAGATACGCAGTATTTT. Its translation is CASSLGDGTSTDTQYF.

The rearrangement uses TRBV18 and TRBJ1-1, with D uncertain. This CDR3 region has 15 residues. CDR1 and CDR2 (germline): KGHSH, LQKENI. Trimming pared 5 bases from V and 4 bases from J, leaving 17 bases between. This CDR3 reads CASSVTHERSTEAFF. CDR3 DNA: TGTGCCAGCTCAGTTACTCATGAGAGGAGCACTGAAGCTTTCTTT.

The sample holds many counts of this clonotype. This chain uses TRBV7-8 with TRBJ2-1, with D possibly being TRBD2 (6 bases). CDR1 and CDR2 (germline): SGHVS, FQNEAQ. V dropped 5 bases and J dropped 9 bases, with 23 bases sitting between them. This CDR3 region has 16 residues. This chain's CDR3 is CASSLSRDWSLIEQFF. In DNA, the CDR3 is TGTGCCAGCAGCCTTTCCCGGGACTGGAGTTTGATTGAGCAGTTCTTC.

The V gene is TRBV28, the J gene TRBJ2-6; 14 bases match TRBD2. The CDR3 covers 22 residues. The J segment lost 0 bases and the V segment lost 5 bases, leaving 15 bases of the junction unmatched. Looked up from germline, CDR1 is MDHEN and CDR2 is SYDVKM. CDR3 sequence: CASSLVLGLAGGESSGANVLTF. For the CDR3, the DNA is TGTGCCAGCAGTCTGGTACTTGGACTAGCGGGGGGCGAATCCTCTGGGGCCAACGTCCTGACTTTC.

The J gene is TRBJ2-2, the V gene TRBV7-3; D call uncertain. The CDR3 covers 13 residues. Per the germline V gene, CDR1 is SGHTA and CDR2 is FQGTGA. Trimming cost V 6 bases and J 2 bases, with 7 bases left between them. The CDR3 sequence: CASSNLNTGELFF. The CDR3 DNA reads TGTGCCAGCAGTAATCTAAACACCGGGGAGCTGTTTTTT. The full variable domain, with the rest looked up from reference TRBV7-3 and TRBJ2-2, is GAGVSQTPSNKVTEKGKYVELRCDPISGHTALYWYRQSLGQGPEFLIYFQGTGAADDSGLPNDRFFAVRPEGSVSTLKIQRTERGDSAVYLCASSNLNTGELFFGEGSRLTVL.

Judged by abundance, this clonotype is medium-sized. DNA of the CDR3: TGTGCCAGCAGGGCCGGGACAGGGACCACCGGGGAGCTGTTTTTT. It is translated as CASRAGTGTTGELFF. V and J are TRBV7-8 and TRBJ2-2; TRBD1 matches at 9 bases. The CDR3 consists of 15 residues. Germline CDR1 reads SGHVS; CDR2 reads FQNEAQ. V shed 6 bases, J shed 4 bases, and the junction held 6 bases outside the gene matches.

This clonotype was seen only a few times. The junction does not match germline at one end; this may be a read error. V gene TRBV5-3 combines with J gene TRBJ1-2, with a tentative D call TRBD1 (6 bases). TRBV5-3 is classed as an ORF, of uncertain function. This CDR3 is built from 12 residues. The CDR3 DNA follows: TGTGCCAGCAGCTTACAGGGAGGAGGCTACACCTTC. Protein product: CASSLQGGGYTF.

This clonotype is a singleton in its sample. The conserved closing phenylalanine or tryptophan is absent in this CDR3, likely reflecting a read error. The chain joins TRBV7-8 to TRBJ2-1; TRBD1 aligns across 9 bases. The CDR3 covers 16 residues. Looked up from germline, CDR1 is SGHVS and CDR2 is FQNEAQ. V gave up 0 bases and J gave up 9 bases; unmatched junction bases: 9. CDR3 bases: TGTGCCAGCAGCTTAGCCCGGGACAGGGCAGAAAGTGAGCAGTTCTTA. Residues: CASSLARDRAESEQFL.

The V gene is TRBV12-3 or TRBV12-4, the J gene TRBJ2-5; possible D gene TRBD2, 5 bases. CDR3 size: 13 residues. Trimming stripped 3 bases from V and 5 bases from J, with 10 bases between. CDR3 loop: CASSLGVWETQYF. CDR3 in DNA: TGTGCCAGCAGTTTGGGAGTCTGGGAGACCCAGTACTTC.

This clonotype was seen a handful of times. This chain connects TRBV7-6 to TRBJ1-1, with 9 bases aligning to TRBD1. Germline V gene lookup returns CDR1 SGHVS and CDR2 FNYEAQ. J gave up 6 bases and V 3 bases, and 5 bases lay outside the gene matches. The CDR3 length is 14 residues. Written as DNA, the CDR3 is TGTGCCAGCAGCTTGCGGGACAGGGTTGCTGAAGCTTTCTTT. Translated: CASSLRDRVAEAFF.

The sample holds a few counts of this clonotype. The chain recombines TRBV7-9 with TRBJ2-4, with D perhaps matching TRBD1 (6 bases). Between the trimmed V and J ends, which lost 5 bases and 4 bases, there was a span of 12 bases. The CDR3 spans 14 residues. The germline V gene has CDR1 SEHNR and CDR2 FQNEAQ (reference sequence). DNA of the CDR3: TGTGCCAGCAGCCAACCAGGGGAAAAAAACATTCAGTACTTC. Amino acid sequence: CASSQPGEKNIQYF.

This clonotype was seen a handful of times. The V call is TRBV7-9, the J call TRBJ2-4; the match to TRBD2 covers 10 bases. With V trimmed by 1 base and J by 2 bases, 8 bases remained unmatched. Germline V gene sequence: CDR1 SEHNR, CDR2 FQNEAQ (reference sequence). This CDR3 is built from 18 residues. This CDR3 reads CASSLVPAGGLPKNIQYF. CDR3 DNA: TGTGCCAGCAGCTTAGTTCCAGCGGGGGGGCTACCCAAAAACATTCAGTACTTC.

CDR3 sequence reads: CASSSGRGQNSPLHF. DNA for the CDR3: TGTGCCAGCAGCTCTGGGAGGGGACAGAATTCACCCCTCCACTTT. The gene calls are TRBV27 and TRBJ1-6; 7 bases match TRBD1. Germline V CDR1 and CDR2: MNHEY, SMNVEV (reference sequence). After removal of 6 bases from V and 7 bases from J, the junction contained 9 bases not matched to a gene. CDR3 length: 15 amino acids.

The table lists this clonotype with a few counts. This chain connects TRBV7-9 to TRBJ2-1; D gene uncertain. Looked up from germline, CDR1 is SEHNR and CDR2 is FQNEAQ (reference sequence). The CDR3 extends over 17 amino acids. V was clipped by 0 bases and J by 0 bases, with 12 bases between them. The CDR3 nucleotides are TGTGCCAGCAGCTTAGCGGCAAACCCACGCTCCTACAATGAGCAGTTCTTC. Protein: CASSLAANPRSYNEQFF. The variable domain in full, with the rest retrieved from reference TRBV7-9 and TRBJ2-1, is DTGVSQNPRHKITKRGQNVTFRCDPISEHNRLYWYRQTLGQGPEFLTYFQNEAQLEKSRLLSDRFSAERPKGSFSTLEIQRTEQGDSAMYLCASSLAANPRSYNEQFFGPGTRLTVL.

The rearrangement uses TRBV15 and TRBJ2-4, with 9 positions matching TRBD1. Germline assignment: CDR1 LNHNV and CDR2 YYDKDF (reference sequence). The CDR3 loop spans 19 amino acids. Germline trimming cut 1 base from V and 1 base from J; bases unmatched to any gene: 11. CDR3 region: CATSRVQDRGSWAKNIQYF. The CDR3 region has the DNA TGTGCCACCAGCAGAGTTCAGGACAGGGGTTCCTGGGCCAAAAACATTCAGTACTTC.

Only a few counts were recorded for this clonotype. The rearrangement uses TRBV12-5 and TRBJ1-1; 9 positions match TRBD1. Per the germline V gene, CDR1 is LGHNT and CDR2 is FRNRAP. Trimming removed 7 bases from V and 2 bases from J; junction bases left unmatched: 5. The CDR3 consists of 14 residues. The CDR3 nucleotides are TGTGCTAGTGCCCGACAGGGGGTTAACACTGAAGCTTTCTTT. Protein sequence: CASARQGVNTEAFF.

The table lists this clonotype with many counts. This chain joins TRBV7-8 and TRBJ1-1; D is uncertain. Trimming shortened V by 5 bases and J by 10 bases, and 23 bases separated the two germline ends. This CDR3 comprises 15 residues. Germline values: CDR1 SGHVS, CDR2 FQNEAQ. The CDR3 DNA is TGTGCCAGCAGCCCACGTACGGACTCGGCTTTCGGAGCTTTCTTT. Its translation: CASSPRTDSAFGAFF.

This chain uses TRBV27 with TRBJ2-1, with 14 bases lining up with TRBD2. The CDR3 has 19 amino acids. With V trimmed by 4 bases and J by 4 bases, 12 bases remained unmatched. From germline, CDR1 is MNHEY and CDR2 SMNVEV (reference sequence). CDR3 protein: CASSSYSGTSGGRYNEQFF. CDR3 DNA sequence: TGTGCCAGCAGTTCCTACTCCGGGACTAGCGGGGGACGGTACAATGAGCAGTTCTTC.